Listed here are 29 T cell receptor beta chains from one sample, sequenced in a study of shared clonotypes between healthy human individuals (dated by TCRdb to about 2020). Library preparation employed the immunoSEQ multiplex PCR assay. This immuneACCESS table, as held by TCRdb, lists in-frame sequences with V and J called but not all clones. Of the missing ones, under half trace to an unresolved V gene in checked studies; the others have no known cause. The sample table contains roughly 2.1 million clones; only one count was recorded for about 93% of them. More than 1.5% of the sample lies in the top ten. CD8 naive samples were obtained by positive selection for CCR7 among CD45RO-negative cells, yielding a CD45RA+CCR7+ population from which TemRA cells were excluded. Material: naive CD8+ T cells from PBMCs. Interpreted using the paper, the cell subset or site label stands for: CD45RA+CCR7+. These receptors originate from a man in his late teens or twenties in good health. Some clones in this sample may be carry-over from other donors' samples.

This chain links TRBV19 with TRBJ2-7; no definite D call. V was trimmed by 5 bases and J by 3 bases, leaving 17 bases between them. This CDR3 has 15 residues. Germline CDR1 LNHDA, CDR2 SQIVND (reference sequence). Written as DNA, the CDR3 is TGTGCCAGTAGTGACCTAGAGGAAGGGAACTACGAGCAGTACTTC. Its translation is CASSDLEEGNYEQYF. Together with reference TRBV19 and TRBJ2-7, the CDR3 gives the full variable domain: DGGITQSPKYLFRKEGQNVTLSCEQNLNHDAMYWYRQDPGQGLRLIYYSQIVNDFQKGDIAEGYSVSREKKESFPLTVTSAQKNPTAFYLCASSDLEEGNYEQYFGPGTRLTVT.

This rearrangement joins TRBV6-5 to TRBJ1-1; D call uncertain. V was trimmed by 3 bases and J by 1 base, leaving 6 bases between them. The CDR3 is made up of 13 amino acids. CDR1 is MNHEY and CDR2 is SVGAGI in the germline V gene. CDR3 in amino acids: CASSYYTNTEAFF. CDR3 coding DNA: TGTGCCAGCAGTTATTATACGAACACTGAAGCTTTCTTT.

The rearrangement links TRBV27 to TRBJ2-2, with 8 positions matching TRBD2. The V gene end was trimmed by 6 bases and the J gene end by 4 bases; junction bases not matched to a gene: 10. The CDR3 contains 16 residues. In germline, CDR1 is MNHEY, CDR2 SMNVEV (reference sequence). In DNA, the CDR3 is TGTGCCAGCAGCCCCCTGGGAGCGGGAGTCACCGGGGAGCTGTTTTTT. Residues: CASSPLGAGVTGELFF.

This sequence joins TRBV7-9 and TRBJ2-5; TRBD2 is a possible D gene (6 bases). This CDR3 is 14 amino acids long. Germline assignment: CDR1 SEHNR and CDR2 FQNEAQ (reference sequence). V was cut by 6 bases and J by 1 base, with 12 bases left in between. The chain's CDR3 is CASRQKAGQETQYF. The DNA for the CDR3 is TGTGCCAGCAGACAGAAAGCGGGCCAAGAGACCCAGTACTTC.

The chain has TRBV5-1 and TRBJ2-2; D uncertain. V dropped 3 bases and J dropped 0 bases, with 12 bases sitting between them. CDR1 SGHRS and CDR2 YFSETQ come from the germline V gene. The CDR3 is made up of 16 amino acids. CDR3 sequence (DNA): TGCGCCAGCAGCTGGGCAAACAGTCCGAACACCGGGGAGCTGTTTTTT. It is translated as CASSWANSPNTGELFF.

The table lists this clone with a count of one. V and J are TRBV7-8 and TRBJ1-2; 9 nucleotides align to TRBD1. This CDR3 region has 15 residues. Trimming took 3 bases from V and 6 from J; bases not matched to a gene: 8. Germline V gene sequence: CDR1 SGHVS, CDR2 FQNEAQ. CDR3 nucleotide sequence: TGTGCCAGCAGCTTGACGCGGACAGGGGAAGATGGCTACACCTTC. Residues: CASSLTRTGEDGYTF.

The chain joins TRBV11-2 to TRBJ2-7; D might be TRBD2 (7 bases). Trimming took off 3 bases at V and 2 bases at J, with 11 bases between the two ends. The V gene's germline CDR1 is SGHAT and CDR2 FQNNGV. This CDR3 is built from 14 residues. The CDR3 DNA follows: TGTGCCAGCAGCTTTGGCGGGGGCGCCTACGAGCAGTACTTC. Protein product: CASSFGGGAYEQYF.

Worth noting for this clone: At the DNA level, this CDR3 is encoded by other sequences in the same sample as well. This chain joins TRBV28 and TRBJ2-7, with 11 bases identical to TRBD2. Germline CDR1 is MDHEN and CDR2 is SYDVKM. The CDR3 extends over 14 amino acids. Trimming cost V 5 bases and J 3 bases; bases outside gene matches: 3. Here the CDR3 DNA reads TGTGCCAGCAGTCCAGGACTAGCGGGCTACGAGCAGTACTTC. Protein sequence: CASSPGLAGYEQYF.

In DNA, the CDR3 is TGTGCCAGCACCGAAACAGGGTTCACCGGGGAGCTGTTTTTT. Amino acids: CASTETGFTGELFF. The chain links TRBV4-2 to TRBJ2-2; perhaps TRBD1 as D (6 bases). This CDR3 comprises 14 residues. Germline CDR1 is LGHNA and CDR2 is YNFKEQ. V lost 7 bases and J 4 bases, leaving 13 bases between the germline ends.

The V call is TRBV30, the J call TRBJ2-4; weak D call: TRBD2 (5 bases). Germline V CDR1 and CDR2: GTSNPN, SVGIG (reference sequence). The CDR3 has 14 residues. V shed 0 bases and J shed 3 bases, with 9 bases lying between them. The DNA of the CDR3 is TGTGCCTGGAGTGTTTGGGAGAACAAAAACATTCAGTACTTC. Translated, it gives CAWSVWENKNIQYF.

Only one count was recorded for this clone. Within the sample, other DNA sequences also encode this same CDR3. V is TRBV19 and J is TRBJ2-5; TRBD2 might be the D (5 bases). The CDR3 loop spans 12 amino acids. CDR1 is LNHDA, CDR2 SQIVND, per germline (reference sequence). Trimming took 8 bases from V and 4 from J, leaving 11 bases between them. The CDR3 sequence: CASFGGGETQYF. Written as DNA, the CDR3 is TGTGCCAGTTTCGGTGGAGGAGAGACCCAGTACTTC.

The chain uses TRBV27 and TRBJ1-2; TRBD1 aligns across 12 bases. Germline CDR1 is MNHEY and CDR2 is SMNVEV (reference sequence). The CDR3 is made up of 16 amino acids. Trimming removed 10 bases from V and 3 bases from J; junction bases left unmatched: 12. The CDR3 sequence: CATLGQGAGGYYGYTF. In nucleotides, the CDR3 is TGTGCCACTCTGGGACAGGGGGCAGGTGGATACTATGGCTACACCTTC.

This clone was observed a few times. The V gene is TRBV7-8, the J gene TRBJ2-3, with D uncertain. The V end lost 5 bases, the J end lost 4 bases, and 4 bases lay between the germline ends. Per the germline V gene, CDR1 is SGHVS and CDR2 is FQNEAQ. The CDR3 loop spans 11 amino acids. The CDR3 DNA is TGTGCCAGCAGCGAGGCAGATACGCAGTATTTT. This translates into CASSEADTQYF.

The chain joins TRBV11-3 to TRBJ2-3; perhaps TRBD2 as D (6 bases). Per the germline V gene, CDR1 is SGHNT and CDR2 is YENEEA. This CDR3 comprises 14 residues. V was shortened by 1 base and J by 2 bases, with 7 bases between the two germline ends. This CDR3 is CASSLAGVTDTQYF. CDR3 in DNA: TGTGCCAGCAGCTTAGCGGGAGTCACAGATACGCAGTATTTT.

This sequence joins TRBV27 and TRBJ1-1; maybe TRBD1 (5 bases). CDR3 size: 14 residues. CDR1 and CDR2 from the germline V gene are MNHEY and SMNVEV (reference sequence). Trimming removed 6 bases at V and 10 bases at J, with 21 bases between. CDR3 region: CASSMEPGPLGAFF. The CDR3 region has the DNA TGTGCCAGCAGCATGGAACCGGGACCCCTGGGAGCTTTCTTT.

This rearrangement joins TRBV5-4 to TRBJ2-7; 9 bases line up with TRBD1. The V and J ends lost 6 bases and 7 bases, in that order; junction bases with no gene match: 11. The CDR3 is made up of 14 amino acids. Per the germline V gene, CDR1 is SGHNT and CDR2 is YYREEE (reference sequence). CDR3 in DNA: TGTGCCAGCAAGGGGGGACAGGGTAATCGGGAGCAGTACTTC. Its translation: CASKGGQGNREQYF.

This clone occurred once. For the CDR3, the DNA is TGTGCCAGCAGCTACTCAGACAGGGCGGATAGCGGGCCGAGCTCCTACAATGAGCAGTTCTTC. It specifies CASSYSDRADSGPSSYNEQFF. The chain uses TRBV9 and TRBJ2-1; D is perhaps TRBD1 or TRBD2 (7 bases each). The CDR3 consists of 21 residues. The V end lost 4 bases, the J end lost 0 bases, and 29 bases lay between the germline ends. The germline gives CDR1 SGDLS, CDR2 YYNGEE.

This clone appeared a single time. The J gene is TRBJ2-6, the V gene TRBV28; D is undetermined. Between the trimmed V and J ends, which lost 2 bases and 3 bases, there was a span of 8 bases. This CDR3 spans 15 amino acids. Germline V gives CDR1 MDHEN, CDR2 SYDVKM. CDR3 bases: TGTGCCAGCAGTTTAATCAGGCTTGGGGCCAACGTCCTGACTTTC. It yields the protein CASSLIRLGANVLTF.

On this clone: This sample also contains other DNA sequences that code for the same CDR3. J is TRBJ1-5 and V is TRBV29-1; the D is unclear. Per germline, CDR1 SQVTM and CDR2 ANQGSEA. V lost 4 bases and J lost 2, with 9 bases in between. This CDR3 spans 13 amino acids. CDR3 residues: CSVAREGNQPQHF. The CDR3 DNA reads TGCAGCGTTGCTAGGGAGGGCAATCAGCCCCAGCATTTT.

The V call is TRBV28, the J call TRBJ2-1, with 9 bases identical to TRBD1. From germline, CDR1 is MDHEN and CDR2 SYDVKM. The CDR3 loop spans 16 amino acids. The V and J ends lost 5 bases and 0 bases, in that order; junction bases with no gene match: 5. The CDR3 coding sequence is TGTGCCAGCAGTCCCTTGACAGGGGGCTCCTACAATGAGCAGTTCTTC. This gives the protein CASSPLTGGSYNEQFF.

This rearrangement joins TRBV28 to TRBJ2-1; tentative D call: TRBD1 (5 bases). This CDR3 is 15 amino acids long. CDR1 and CDR2 (germline): MDHEN, SYDVKM. Trimming left V 1 base short and J 6 bases short, with 13 bases between. The CDR3 here is CASSLFLDNPNEQFF. In nucleotides, the CDR3 is TGTGCCAGCAGTTTATTTTTGGACAACCCCAATGAGCAGTTCTTC.

The chain combines TRBV9 with TRBJ1-2, with 9 bases fitting TRBD1. CDR1 and CDR2 from the germline V gene are SGDLS and YYNGEE. J gave up 6 bases and V 0 bases, and 6 bases lay outside the gene matches. The length of the CDR3 is 15 residues. CDR3 coding DNA: TGTGCCAGCAGCGTAGGCCGGGACAGGGCCCATGGCTACACCTTC. Translating it yields CASSVGRDRAHGYTF.

The chain recombines TRBV28 with TRBJ1-2; 7 bases line up with TRBD1. The CDR3 contains 13 residues. Germline CDR1 reads MDHEN; CDR2 reads SYDVKM. J lost 8 bases, V lost 4 bases, and 7 bases had no gene match. This CDR3 is CASSSRQGGGYTF. CDR3 DNA: TGTGCCAGCAGTTCCAGACAGGGTGGGGGCTACACCTTC.

J is TRBJ2-3 and V is TRBV7-7; 9 bases agree with TRBD1. CDR1 is SSHAT, CDR2 FNYEAQ, per germline (reference sequence). The junction had 5 bases not matched to a gene; V was cut back by 4 bases and J by 3 bases. The CDR3 is 15 amino acids. In DNA form, the CDR3 reads TGTGCCAGCAGCTCCGGACAGGGGAGGACAGATACGCAGTATTTT. Protein: CASSSGQGRTDTQYF.

The chain combines TRBV19 with TRBJ2-1; D unresolved. This CDR3 comprises 14 residues. Trimming took off 3 bases at V and 3 bases at J, with 9 bases between the two ends. Germline CDR1 LNHDA, CDR2 SQIVND (reference sequence). The CDR3 here is CASSIGPGYNEQFF. In DNA form, the CDR3 reads TGTGCCAGTAGTATCGGCCCCGGCTACAATGAGCAGTTCTTC.

The gene calls are TRBV7-9 and TRBJ2-7, with TRBD2 matching over 10 bases. With V trimmed by 2 bases and J by 3 bases, 4 bases remained unmatched. CDR1 and CDR2 (germline): SEHNR, FQNEAQ (reference sequence). The length of the CDR3 is 15 residues. CDR3 sequence reads: CASSLLTSGNYEQYF. Written as DNA, the CDR3 is TGTGCCAGCAGCTTACTTACTAGCGGGAACTACGAGCAGTACTTC.

V usage is TRBV19 and J usage is TRBJ2-3; 8 bases align to TRBD2. The CDR3 length is 18 residues. Germline V gives CDR1 LNHDA, CDR2 SQIVND (reference sequence). The V gene end was trimmed by 3 bases and the J gene end by 0 bases; junction bases not matched to a gene: 11. The CDR3 coding sequence is TGTGCCAGTAGTATGAGCGGGAGAAGCCTCCACAGCACAGATACGCAGTATTTT. Protein: CASSMSGRSLHSTDTQYF.

The chain carries TRBV5-6 and TRBJ2-1; perhaps TRBD2 as D (6 bases). Trimming removed 6 bases from V and 7 bases from J, with 23 bases in between. Germline CDR1 and CDR2: SGHDT and YYEEEE. The CDR3 has 16 residues. The CDR3 loop reads CASTNVPGLESNEQFF. The DNA for the CDR3 is TGTGCCAGCACCAATGTCCCGGGACTCGAATCGAATGAGCAGTTCTTC. Based on the CDR3 plus reference TRBV5-6 and TRBJ2-1, the full variable domain is DAGVTQSPTHLIKTRGQQVTLRCSPKSGHDTVSWYQQALGQGPQFIFQYYEEEERQRGNFPDRFSGHQFPNYSSELNVNALLLGDSALYLCASTNVPGLESNEQFFGPGTRLTVL.

The chain has TRBV2 and TRBJ1-1, with 9 bases aligning to TRBD1. V shed 8 bases and J 10 bases; nucleotides not matched to a gene: 8. The CDR3 is 12 amino acids. CDR1 and CDR2 (germline): SNHLY, FYNNEI. The CDR3 DNA follows: TGTGCCAGCGAGGGACAGGGAGCGGGAGCTTTCTTT. Encoded protein: CASEGQGAGAFF.